Each of the 24 T cell receptor beta chains below was sequenced from the same sample in a study of T cells in Graves' hyperthyroidism and ophthalmopathy. TCR beta CDR3 regions were amplified from RNA transcripts. TCR CDR3 regions were first amplified by RT-PCR with HTBI primers. Each CDR3 protein gets one entry after TCRdb re-called the multiplex PCR reads with MiXCR. Among more than 600,000 distinct CDR3 sequences listed, over 15% were seen once. Sample: blood. The source of these receptors is a man aged 18 to 29 with Graves' hyperthyroidism.

V and J are TRBV28 and TRBJ1-6; no clear D gene. This CDR3 region has 13 residues. Germline CDR1 and CDR2: MDHEN and SYDVKM. Trimming took off 8 bases at V and 7 bases at J, with 12 bases between the two ends. Here the CDR3 reads CASVEPLNSPLHF. The CDR3 DNA reads as TGTGCCAGCGTCGAGCCTCTAAATTCACCCCTCCACTTT.

This clonotype has at least ten counts. The CDR3 DNA is TGTGCCAGCAGTGAAGGAGGACTTGGAAGCACAGATACGCAGTATTTT. It codes for CASSEGGLGSTDTQYF. The genes are TRBV2 and TRBJ2-3, with a weak D call TRBD2 (5 bases). This CDR3 is built from 16 residues. Trimming removed 1 base from V and 0 bases from J, with 11 bases in between. CDR1 and CDR2 (germline): SNHLY, FYNNEI.

This clonotype has a count of ten or more. The chain recombines TRBV27 with TRBJ2-7; TRBD2 agrees at 7 bases. V shed 2 bases, J shed 3 bases, and the junction held 4 bases outside the gene matches. The CDR3 has 14 amino acids. CDR1 is MNHEY and CDR2 is SMNVEV in the germline V gene (reference sequence). CDR3 region: CASSLGGSVYEQYF. CDR3 in DNA: TGTGCCAGCAGTTTAGGCGGGAGTGTCTACGAGCAGTACTTC.

This clonotype was observed a few times. The chain recombines TRBV6-2 or TRBV6-3 with TRBJ1-5; 7 bases map to TRBD1. This CDR3 is built from 15 residues. Germline CDR1 reads MNHEY; CDR2 reads SVGEGT. J gave up 1 base and V 4 bases, and 4 bases lay outside the gene matches. The CDR3 loop reads CASSSPTGSNQPQHF. The CDR3 bases are TGTGCCAGCAGTTCCCCGACAGGGAGCAATCAGCCCCAGCATTTT.

Remarks on this clonotype: A much larger clone differs from this one at a single base, so this may be a read error. This rearrangement joins TRBV6-9 to TRBJ2-5, with D possibly TRBD1 on 6 matching bases. The germline V gene has CDR1 MNHGY and CDR2 SVAAGI. The CDR3 sequence is 16 residues long. This CDR3 reads CTSSYTPVGARETQYF. The CDR3 DNA reads as TGTACCAGCAGTTACACGCCTGTGGGGGCGCGGGAGACCCAGTACTTC.

The CDR3 sequence is CSVHGRLNTEAFF. The CDR3 bases are TGCAGCGTTCATGGACGGTTGAACACTGAAGCTTTCTTT. The chain recombines TRBV29-1 with TRBJ1-1; D remains unclear. The CDR3 covers 13 residues. CDR1 is SQVTM and CDR2 is ANQGSEA in the germline V gene. V lost 5 bases and J 0 bases, leaving 10 bases between the germline ends.

This rearrangement joins TRBV30 to TRBJ2-3; 7 bases are shared with TRBD1. V was clipped by 1 base and J by 2 bases; unmatched bases: 9. Germline-derived CDR1 and CDR2 are GTSNPN and SVGIG (reference sequence). The CDR3 consists of 16 residues. The CDR3 DNA reads as TGTGCCTGGAGTGATGCGGGCAGGGGGTTCACAGATACGCAGTATTTT. This encodes CAWSDAGRGFTDTQYF.

The V gene is TRBV6-1, the J gene TRBJ1-2; 7 nucleotides line up with TRBD1. The CDR3 has 14 amino acids. After removal of 6 bases from V and 4 bases from J, the junction contained 8 bases not matched to a gene. Germline CDR1 is MNHNS and CDR2 is SASEGT. The chain's CDR3 is CASRSRGSFYGYTF. In DNA, the CDR3 is TGTGCCAGCAGGAGCAGGGGGTCCTTCTATGGCTACACCTTC.

This clonotype was observed at least ten times. The chain joins TRBV2 to TRBJ2-3, with 7 bases lining up with TRBD1. The trim removed 7 bases at V and 0 bases at J, leaving 4 bases unmatched. In germline, CDR1 is SNHLY, CDR2 FYNNEI. The CDR3 loop spans 14 amino acids. Written as DNA, the CDR3 is TGTGCCAGCAAGCAGGGGGTCAGCACAGATACGCAGTATTTT. Its protein is CASKQGVSTDTQYF. Looking up the rest from reference TRBV2 and TRBJ2-3 gives the full variable domain: EPEVTQTPSHQVTQMGQEVILRCVPISNHLYFYWYRQILGQKVEFLVSFYNNEISEKSEIFDDQFSVERPDGSNFTLKIRSTKLEDSAMYFCASKQGVSTDTQYFGPGTRLTVL.

Ten or more counts support this clonotype. The V and J genes are TRBV28 and TRBJ2-2, with 9 bases that match TRBD2. The CDR3 runs 17 residues. Germline V gene data show CDR1 as MDHEN and CDR2 as SYDVKM. The trim removed 6 bases at V and 4 bases at J, leaving 12 bases unmatched. The CDR3, as DNA: TGTGCCAGCAGGCACGGGGGGCTAGCGGGGAGCACCGGGGAGCTGTTTTTT. Amino acid sequence: CASRHGGLAGSTGELFF.

The chain has TRBV11-1 and TRBJ2-2, with 11 bases matching TRBD2. Germline V gene data show CDR1 as SGHAT and CDR2 as FQDESV (reference sequence). The CDR3 runs to 19 residues. The trim removed 4 bases at V and 5 bases at J, leaving 15 bases unmatched. This CDR3 is CASSSPPATSGRRTGELFF. The CDR3 DNA is TGTGCCAGCAGCTCCCCCCCCGCTACTAGCGGGAGACGGACCGGGGAGCTGTTTTTT.

As to this clonotype: A much larger clone differs from this one at a single base, so this may be a read error. V usage is TRBV3-1 and J usage is TRBJ1-1; 8 bases match TRBD1. Germline CDR1 is LGHDT and CDR2 is YNNKEL (reference sequence). The CDR3 is 13 residues long. The CDR3 nucleotides are TGTGCCTGCAGCCACCTGGGACAGGCTGAAGCTTTCTTT. Translated: CACSHLGQAEAFF.

The table lists this clonotype with many counts. V and J are TRBV3-1 and TRBJ2-7; D not certain. CDR3 length equals 12 residues. V lost 0 bases and J lost 3, with 3 bases in between. Germline-derived CDR1 and CDR2 are LGHDT and YNNKEL (reference sequence). Here the CDR3 DNA reads TGTGCCAGCAGCCAAGATCTCTACGAGCAGTACTTC. It specifies CASSQDLYEQYF.

This clonotype occurred many times. The chain uses TRBV12-3 or TRBV12-4 and TRBJ1-5, with D maybe TRBD1 (5 bases). Trimming removed 5 bases at V and 1 base at J, with 12 bases between. The CDR3 totals 15 residues. The CDR3 here is CASSPGQKSNQPQHF. The CDR3 DNA is TGTGCCAGCAGTCCCGGACAAAAGAGCAATCAGCCCCAGCATTTT.

The chain carries TRBV28 and TRBJ2-1, with D perhaps assigned TRBD1 or TRBD2 (5 bases each). Per the germline V gene, CDR1 is MDHEN and CDR2 is SYDVKM. This CDR3 contains 15 residues. V lost 2 bases to trimming and J lost 3 bases, with 11 bases between them. The CDR3 sequence is CASSLGGVFYNEQFF. The CDR3 DNA is TGTGCCAGCAGTTTAGGGGGAGTTTTCTACAATGAGCAGTTCTTC. Supplemented by reference TRBV28 and TRBJ2-1, the full variable domain reads DVKVTQSSRYLVKRTGEKVFLECVQDMDHENMFWYRQDPGLGLRLIYFSYDVKMKEKGDIPEGYSVSREKKERFSLILESASTNQTSMYLCASSLGGVFYNEQFFGPGTRLTVL.

This clonotype was seen ten or more times. The rearrangement links TRBV7-3 to TRBJ2-7; D is possibly TRBD1 or TRBD2 (5 bases each). Looked up from germline, CDR1 is SGHTA and CDR2 is FQGTGA. The CDR3 consists of 15 residues. V lost 5 bases to trimming and J lost 3 bases, with 17 bases between them. CDR3 sequence reads: CASSPTGLRDYEQYF. The CDR3 region has the DNA TGTGCCAGCAGCCCCACAGGTCTCCGGGACTACGAGCAGTACTTC.

The chain employs TRBV19 and TRBJ2-1; 9 nucleotides line up with TRBD2. Germline V gene lookup returns CDR1 LNHDA and CDR2 SQIVND (reference sequence). With 6 bases clipped from V and 9 bases from J, the junction kept 15 bases outside the gene matches. The CDR3 is made up of 16 amino acids. The CDR3 is CASSIVWGSGSGEQFF. As DNA, the CDR3 is TGTGCCAGTAGCATCGTATGGGGTAGCGGGAGTGGTGAGCAGTTCTTC.

The chain combines TRBV28 with TRBJ2-2, with D perhaps assigned TRBD1 or TRBD2 (6 bases each). This CDR3 spans 17 amino acids. V was cut by 1 base and J by 1 base, with 13 bases left in between. Germline values: CDR1 MDHEN, CDR2 SYDVKM. This CDR3 reads CASSLYGGPENTGELFF. For the CDR3, the DNA is TGTGCCAGCAGTTTATACGGGGGCCCTGAGAACACCGGGGAGCTGTTTTTT.

Worth noting for this clonotype: Being one base from a much bigger clone, this may be a read error. The V and J genes are TRBV28 and TRBJ2-3, with TRBD1 identical over 8 bases. The CDR3 is made up of 15 amino acids. The germline gives CDR1 MDHEN, CDR2 SYDVKM. The CDR3 is CANSTGTGITDTQYF. CDR3 DNA: TGTGCCAACAGTACCGGGACAGGAATCACAGATACGCAGTATTTT.

The sample holds a few counts of this clonotype. Mismatch with germline at one junction end may stem from a read error. This chain uses TRBV12-3 or TRBV12-4 with TRBJ2-4; D is undetermined. This CDR3 spans 15 amino acids. In DNA, the CDR3 is TGTGCCAGCAGTTATCCCGGCTTAGCCAAAACCATTCAGTACTTC. This codes for CASSYPGLAKTIQYF.

This clonotype occurred many times. The CDR3 coding sequence is TGTGCCAGCTCCCAAGCGGCCGTTAACTCCTACGAGCAGTACTTC. It translates to CASSQAAVNSYEQYF. The genes are TRBV12-3 or TRBV12-4 and TRBJ2-7; possible D gene TRBD2, 5 bases. This CDR3 spans 15 amino acids. Trimming shortened V by 8 bases and J by 0 bases, and 17 bases separated the two germline ends.

As regards this clonotype: The germline gene is not matched at one end of the junction; a read error may be the cause. This sequence joins TRBV20-1 and TRBJ2-2; D is ambiguous. Germline values: CDR1 DFQATT, CDR2 SNEGSKA (reference sequence). This CDR3 contains 16 residues. The CDR3 loop reads CSARDTFIANTGELFF. The CDR3 region has the DNA TGCAGTGCCAGAGATACTTTTATCGCGAACACCGGGGAGCTGTTTTTT.

Worth noting for this clonotype: This may arise from a read error, as a much more abundant clone is one base away. The chain carries TRBV28 and TRBJ2-1; D is perhaps TRBD1 (6 bases). Germline V gives CDR1 MDHEN, CDR2 SYDVKM. This CDR3 has 15 amino acids. The CDR3 DNA is TGTGCCGGCAGAACTGCAGGGGTCCAGTACAATGAGCAGTTCTTC. Translation gives CAGRTAGVQYNEQFF.

This clonotype was found a few times. The junction and the germline gene differ at one end; a read error may be behind it. V and J are TRBV7-2 and TRBJ2-7, with 9 nucleotides matching TRBD1. Germline V CDR1 and CDR2: SGHTA, FQGNSA. The CDR3 is made up of 14 amino acids. Here the CDR3 DNA reads TGTGCCAGCAGATACCGGACAGGGGACTACGAGCAGTGCTTC. It yields the protein CASRYRTGDYEQCF.